The 12 T cell receptor beta chains listed next were all sequenced from one sample in a study of T-cell reconstitution after alpha-beta-depleted transplantation in children. This sample's TCRbeta library carried unique molecular identifier barcodes. TCRdb passed the PCR reads through MiXCR, listing each CDR3 protein once. The sample has hundreds of thousands of distinct CDR3 sequences; roughly 23% are singletons. This material consisted of PBMCs, mostly from graft donor cells, taken 360 days after TCRalphabeta/CD19-depleted stem cell transplant. The receptors here all came from a boy younger than two who had a stem cell transplant for acute myeloid leukemia, so the T cells may come from the graft donor.

The genes are TRBV20-1 and TRBJ1-4, with 7 positions matching TRBD1. With V trimmed by 6 bases and J by 3 bases, 4 bases remained unmatched. This CDR3 spans 13 amino acids. Germline-derived CDR1 and CDR2 are DFQATT and SNEGSKA (reference sequence). For the CDR3, the DNA is TGCAGTGCGAAGACAGGGTCTAATGAAAAACTGTTTTTT. The encoded protein is CSAKTGSNEKLFF.

V usage is TRBV7-9 and J usage is TRBJ2-7, with D unresolved. The V and J ends lost 5 bases and 0 bases respectively, with 8 bases between them. This CDR3 has 13 residues. Germline-derived CDR1 and CDR2 are SEHNR and FQNEAQ (reference sequence). Here the CDR3 DNA reads TGTGCCAGCAGCCCAGGTGCCTCCTACGAGCAGTACGTC. This gives the protein CASSPGASYEQYV.

Ten or more counts support this clonotype. The chain uses TRBV15 and TRBJ1-1; D remains ambiguous. The CDR3 contains 12 residues. The germline gives CDR1 LNHNV, CDR2 YYDKDF (reference sequence). Trimming shortened V by 5 bases and J by 6 bases, and 10 bases separated the two germline ends. The CDR3 DNA is TGTGCCACCAGCCTAGGTAGGGCTGAAGCTTTCTTT. Residues: CATSLGRAEAFF.

This clonotype was seen repeatedly, ten times or more. This chain links TRBV12-3 or TRBV12-4 with TRBJ2-4, with 14 bases lining up with TRBD2. J gave up 1 base and V 3 bases, and 17 bases lay outside the gene matches. The CDR3 is 22 residues long. The CDR3 DNA follows: TGTGCCAGCAGTTTCCTCACTGGGACTAGCGGGGGACGGATCCTCGCCAAAAACATTCAGTACTTC. Translating gives CASSFLTGTSGGRILAKNIQYF.

The chain employs TRBV11-2 and TRBJ2-1; possibly TRBD1 for D (6 bases). Trimming pared 0 bases from V and 4 bases from J, leaving 19 bases between. The CDR3 totals 18 residues. Germline V gives CDR1 SGHAT, CDR2 FQNNGV. CDR3 bases: TGTGCCAGCAGCTTAGAAGGGGGATCTTTTGGCTTTTACAATGAGCAGTTCTTC. This codes for CASSLEGGSFGFYNEQFF.

J is TRBJ2-5 and V is TRBV5-1; TRBD2 matches 13 bases. The germline V gene has CDR1 SGHRS and CDR2 YFSETQ. V lost 0 bases and J lost 5; bases outside the gene matches: 10. The CDR3 has 18 residues. The CDR3 here is CASSLVLAGGRRFETQYF. The CDR3 DNA sequence: TGCGCCAGCAGCTTGGTACTAGCGGGGGGGCGAAGGTTTGAGACCCAGTACTTC.

The chain employs TRBV28 and TRBJ2-1, with a weak D call TRBD1 (8 bases). Germline CDR1 MDHEN, CDR2 SYDVKM. Trimming removed 5 bases from V and 10 bases from J, with 21 bases in between. The CDR3 has 15 amino acids. The CDR3 DNA reads as TGTGCCAGCAGTCGGAGGACAGGGAGGGTTTCCGAGCAGTTCTTC. Protein product: CASSRRTGRVSEQFF.

The chain employs TRBV6-2 or TRBV6-3 and TRBJ1-6; D unresolved. V shed 2 bases and J shed 7 bases, with 9 bases lying between them. The CDR3 consists of 14 residues. From germline, CDR1 is MNHEY and CDR2 SVGEGT. The CDR3 here is CASSYPGPNSPLHF. The DNA for the CDR3 is TGTGCCAGCAGTTACCCCGGACCAAATTCACCCCTCCACTTT.

This clonotype was detected ten times or more. The chain has TRBV3-1 and TRBJ2-5; TRBD1 matches at 9 bases. V lost 5 bases and J lost 2; bases outside the gene matches: 9. Germline CDR1 LGHDT, CDR2 YNNKEL (reference sequence). This CDR3 has 16 residues. The chain's CDR3 is CASSKRGQGRQETQYF. CDR3 sequence (DNA): TGTGCCAGCAGCAAAAGGGGACAGGGAAGGCAAGAGACCCAGTACTTC.

The chain has TRBV20-1 and TRBJ2-5; no definite D call. The CDR3 runs 13 residues. Trimming removed 0 bases at V and 4 bases at J, with 9 bases between. Germline V gives CDR1 DFQATT, CDR2 SNEGSKA (reference sequence). CDR3 DNA sequence: TGCAGTGCTAGAGATGTAGTAGGAGAGACCCAGTACTTC. It is translated as CSARDVVGETQYF.

This chain uses TRBV5-1 with TRBJ2-1; D gene uncertain. V lost 3 bases, J lost 4 bases, and 8 bases lay in between. The CDR3 consists of 13 residues. Germline values: CDR1 SGHRS, CDR2 YFSETQ. CDR3 protein: CASSSYIYNEQFF. The CDR3 DNA is TGCGCCAGCAGCTCCTACATATACAATGAGCAGTTCTTC. The full variable domain, rest sourced from reference TRBV5-1 and TRBJ2-1, is KAGVTQTPRYLIKTRGQQVTLSCSPISGHRSVSWYQQTPGQGLQFLFEYFSETQRNKGNFPGRFSGRQFSNSRSEMNVSTLELGDSALYLCASSSYIYNEQFFGPGTRLTVL.

The chain joins TRBV20-1 to TRBJ2-7, with D maybe TRBD1 (6 bases). Trimming shortened V by 3 bases and J by 2 bases, and 11 bases separated the two germline ends. The V gene's germline CDR1 is DFQATT and CDR2 SNEGSKA (reference sequence). The CDR3 consists of 13 residues. DNA of the CDR3: TGCAGTGCTAGTGGACAGCCCACCTACGAGCAGTACTTC. Protein product: CSASGQPTYEQYF.